One T cell receptor (beta chain) is described in this entry. The target antigen is unknown. The library targeted TCRbeta and was prepared with unique molecular identifiers. TCRdb re-called the PCR reads with MiXCR, one entry per CDR3 protein. This table holds over 200,000 distinct CDR3 sequences, approximately 17% found once. Looked up from germline, CDR1 is LNHNV and CDR2 is YYDKDF (reference sequence). Trimming removed 1 base at V and 1 base at J, with 7 bases between. This CDR3 spans 14 amino acids. This sample was taken from a study of T-cell reconstitution after alpha-beta-depleted transplantation in children. Whole-study results and caveats: Several hundred expanded graft clones reportedly supplied alpha-beta T cells about two months after transplant. Some patients showed high day-60 TCRbeta diversity, which derived from surviving recipient T cells and thymic progenitors.

The specimen was PBMCs, mostly from graft donor cells, collected 360 days after TCRalphabeta/CD19-depleted stem cell transplant. The sequence was collected from a male patient aged 2 to 9 who had a stem cell transplant for acute lymphoblastic leukemia, so the T cells may come from the graft donor. The chain has TRBV15 and TRBJ2-5, with D possibly being TRBD1 (5 bases). CDR3 DNA: TGTGCCACCAGCAGAGGACAGCTCCAAGAGACCCAGTACTTC. Its translation is CATSRGQLQETQYF.